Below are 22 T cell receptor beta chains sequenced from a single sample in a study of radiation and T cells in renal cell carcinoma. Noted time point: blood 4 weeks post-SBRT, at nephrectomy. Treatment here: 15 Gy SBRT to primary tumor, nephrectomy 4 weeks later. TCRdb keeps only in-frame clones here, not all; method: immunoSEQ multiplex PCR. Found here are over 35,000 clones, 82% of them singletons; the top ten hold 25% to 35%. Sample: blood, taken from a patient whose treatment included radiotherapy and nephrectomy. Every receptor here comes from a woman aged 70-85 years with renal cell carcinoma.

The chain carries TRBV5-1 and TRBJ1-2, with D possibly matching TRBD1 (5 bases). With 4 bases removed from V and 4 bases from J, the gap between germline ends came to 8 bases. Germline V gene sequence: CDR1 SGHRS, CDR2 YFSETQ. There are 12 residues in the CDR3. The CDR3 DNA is TGCGCCAGCAGCGGGACCGTCTATGGCTACACCTTC. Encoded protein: CASSGTVYGYTF. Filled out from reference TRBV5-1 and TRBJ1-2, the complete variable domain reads KAGVTQTPRYLIKTRGQQVTLSCSPISGHRSVSWYQQTPGQGLQFLFEYFSETQRNKGNFPGRFSGRQFSNSRSEMNVSTLELGDSALYLCASSGTVYGYTFGSGTRLTVV.

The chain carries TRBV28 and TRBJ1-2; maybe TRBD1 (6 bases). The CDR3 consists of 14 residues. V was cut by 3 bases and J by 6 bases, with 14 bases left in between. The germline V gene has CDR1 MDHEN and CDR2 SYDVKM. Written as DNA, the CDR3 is TGTGCCAGCAGTTTCTCGGGCAGGGGTGATGGCTACACCTTC. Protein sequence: CASSFSGRGDGYTF.

The CDR3 loop is CASSEGRQLNTEAFF. As DNA, the CDR3 is TGTGCCAGCAGTGAGGGTAGGCAGCTGAACACTGAAGCTTTCTTT. V gene TRBV6-1 combines with J gene TRBJ1-1; D call uncertain. With 3 bases removed from V and 0 bases from J, the gap between germline ends came to 11 bases. The CDR3 consists of 15 residues. Germline assignment: CDR1 MNHNS and CDR2 SASEGT.

The CDR3 loop reads CASSPRDSAYNEQFF. The CDR3 bases are TGTGCCAGCAGCCCCCGGGATAGCGCCTACAATGAGCAGTTCTTC. The chain recombines TRBV7-9 with TRBJ2-1; a weak D match, TRBD2 (5 bases). This CDR3 has 15 amino acids. Germline values: CDR1 SEHNR, CDR2 FQNEAQ (reference sequence). Deletions cut 5 bases from V and 2 bases from J, with 13 bases between.

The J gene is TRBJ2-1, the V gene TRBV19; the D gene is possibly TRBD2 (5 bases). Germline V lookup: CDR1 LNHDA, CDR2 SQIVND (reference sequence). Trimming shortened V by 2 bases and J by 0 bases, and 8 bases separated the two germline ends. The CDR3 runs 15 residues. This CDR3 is CASSITGLSYNEQFF. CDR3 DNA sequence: TGTGCCAGTAGTATAACTGGACTCTCCTACAATGAGCAGTTCTTC.

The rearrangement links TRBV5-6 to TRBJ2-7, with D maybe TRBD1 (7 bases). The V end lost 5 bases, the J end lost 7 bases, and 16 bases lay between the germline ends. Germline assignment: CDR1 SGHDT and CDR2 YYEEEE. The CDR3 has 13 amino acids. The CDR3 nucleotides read TGTGCCAGCAGTTCCACAGGGGCGGGGGAGCAGTACTTC. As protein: CASSSTGAGEQYF.

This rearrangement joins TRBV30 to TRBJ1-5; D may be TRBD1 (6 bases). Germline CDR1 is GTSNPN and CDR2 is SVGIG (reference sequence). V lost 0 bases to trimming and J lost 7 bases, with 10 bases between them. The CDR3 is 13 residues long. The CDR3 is CAWSVQGAQPQHF. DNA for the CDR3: TGTGCCTGGAGTGTACAGGGTGCGCAGCCCCAGCATTTT.

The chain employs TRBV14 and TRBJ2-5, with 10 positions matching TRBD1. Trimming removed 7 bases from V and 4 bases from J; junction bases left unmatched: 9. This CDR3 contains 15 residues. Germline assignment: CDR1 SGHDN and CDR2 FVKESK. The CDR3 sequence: CASKKGQGRRETQYF. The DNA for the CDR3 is TGTGCCAGCAAAAAGGGACAGGGGAGGCGAGAGACCCAGTACTTC. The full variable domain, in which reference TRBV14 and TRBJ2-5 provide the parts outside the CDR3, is EAGVTQFPSHSVIEKGQTVTLRCDPISGHDNLYWYRRVMGKEIKFLLHFVKESKQDESGMPNNRFLAERTGGTYSTLKVQPAELEDSGVYFCASKKGQGRRETQYFGPGTRLLVL.

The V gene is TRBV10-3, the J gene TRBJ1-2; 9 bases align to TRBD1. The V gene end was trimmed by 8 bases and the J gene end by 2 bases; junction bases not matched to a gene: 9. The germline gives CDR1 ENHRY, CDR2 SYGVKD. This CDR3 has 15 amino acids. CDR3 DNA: TGTGCCATCGCGGGAGGACAGGGGCGCAACTATGGCTACACCTTC. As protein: CAIAGGQGRNYGYTF.

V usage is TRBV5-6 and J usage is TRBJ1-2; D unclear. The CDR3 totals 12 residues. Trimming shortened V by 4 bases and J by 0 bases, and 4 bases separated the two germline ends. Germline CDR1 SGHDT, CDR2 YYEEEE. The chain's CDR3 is CASSGPNYGYTF. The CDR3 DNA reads TGTGCCAGCAGCGGGCCTAACTATGGCTACACCTTC.

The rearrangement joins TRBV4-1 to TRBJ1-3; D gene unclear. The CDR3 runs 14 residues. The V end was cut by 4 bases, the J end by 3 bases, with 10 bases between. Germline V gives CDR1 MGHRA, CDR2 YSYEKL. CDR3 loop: CASSPFSLGNTIYF. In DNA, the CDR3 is TGCGCCAGCAGCCCATTTTCACTTGGAAACACCATATATTTT.

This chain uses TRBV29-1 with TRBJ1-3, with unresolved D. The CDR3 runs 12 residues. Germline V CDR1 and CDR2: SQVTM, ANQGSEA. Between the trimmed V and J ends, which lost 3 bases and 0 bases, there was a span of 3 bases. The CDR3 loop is CSVDGSGNTIYF. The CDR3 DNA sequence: TGCAGCGTTGATGGCTCTGGAAACACCATATATTTT.

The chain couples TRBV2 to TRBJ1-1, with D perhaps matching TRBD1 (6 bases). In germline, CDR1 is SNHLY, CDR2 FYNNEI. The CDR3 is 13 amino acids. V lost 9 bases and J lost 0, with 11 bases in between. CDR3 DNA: TGTGCCAGAAGGACAGCCATGAACACTGAAGCTTTCTTT. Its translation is CARRTAMNTEAFF.

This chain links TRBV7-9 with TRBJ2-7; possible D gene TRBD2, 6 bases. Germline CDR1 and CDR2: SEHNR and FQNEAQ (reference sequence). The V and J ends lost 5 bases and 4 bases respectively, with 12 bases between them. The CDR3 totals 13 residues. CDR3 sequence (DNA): TGTGCCAGCAGCCCGGGACTCACGTACGAGCAGTACTTC. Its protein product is CASSPGLTYEQYF. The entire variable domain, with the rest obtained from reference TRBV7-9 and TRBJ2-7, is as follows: DTGVSQNPRHKITKRGQNVTFRCDPISEHNRLYWYRQTLGQGPEFLTYFQNEAQLEKSRLLSDRFSAERPKGSFSTLEIQRTEQGDSAMYLCASSPGLTYEQYFGPGTRLTVT.

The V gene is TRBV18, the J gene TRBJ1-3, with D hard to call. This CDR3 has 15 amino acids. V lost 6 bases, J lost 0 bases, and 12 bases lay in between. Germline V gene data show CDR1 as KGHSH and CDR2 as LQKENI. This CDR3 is CASSPARISGNTIYF. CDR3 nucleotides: TGTGCCAGCTCCCCCGCCAGAATCTCTGGAAACACCATATATTTT.

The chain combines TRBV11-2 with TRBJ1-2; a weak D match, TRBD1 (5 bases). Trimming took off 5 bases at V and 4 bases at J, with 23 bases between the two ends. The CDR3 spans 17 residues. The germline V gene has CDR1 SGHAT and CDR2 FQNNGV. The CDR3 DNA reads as TGTGCCAGCAGCCCCACCCAGATGGGCCCTGGGGGCTATGGCTACACCTTC. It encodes CASSPTQMGPGGYGYTF.

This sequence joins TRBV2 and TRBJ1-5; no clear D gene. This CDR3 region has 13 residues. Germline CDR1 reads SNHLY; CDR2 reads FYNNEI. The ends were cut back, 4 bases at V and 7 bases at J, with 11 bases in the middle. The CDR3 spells CASSVGERQPQHF. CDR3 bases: TGTGCCAGCAGTGTCGGGGAGCGACAGCCCCAGCATTTT.

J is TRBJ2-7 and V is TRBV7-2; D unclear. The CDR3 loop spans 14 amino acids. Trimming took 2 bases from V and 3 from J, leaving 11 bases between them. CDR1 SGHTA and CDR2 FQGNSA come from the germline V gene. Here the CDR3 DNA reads TGTGCCAGCAGCTTATCAGGCGCGGTCTACGAGCAGTACTTC. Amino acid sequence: CASSLSGAVYEQYF.

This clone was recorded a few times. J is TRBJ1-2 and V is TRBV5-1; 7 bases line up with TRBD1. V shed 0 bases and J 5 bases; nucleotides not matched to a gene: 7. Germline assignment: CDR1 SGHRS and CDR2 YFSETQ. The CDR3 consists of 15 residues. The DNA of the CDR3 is TGCGCCAGCAGCTTGGGGGCCGGGACAGCATATGGCTACACCTTC. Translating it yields CASSLGAGTAYGYTF. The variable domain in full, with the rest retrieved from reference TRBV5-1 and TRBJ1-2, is KAGVTQTPRYLIKTRGQQVTLSCSPISGHRSVSWYQQTPGQGLQFLFEYFSETQRNKGNFPGRFSGRQFSNSRSEMNVSTLELGDSALYLCASSLGAGTAYGYTFGSGTRLTVV.

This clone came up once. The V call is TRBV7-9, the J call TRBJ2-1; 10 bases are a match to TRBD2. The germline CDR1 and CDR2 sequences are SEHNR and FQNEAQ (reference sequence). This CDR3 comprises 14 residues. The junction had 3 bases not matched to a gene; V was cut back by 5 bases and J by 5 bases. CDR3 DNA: TGTGCCAGCAGCCCTCTAGCGGGGGACAATGAGCAGTTCTTC. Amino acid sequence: CASSPLAGDNEQFF.

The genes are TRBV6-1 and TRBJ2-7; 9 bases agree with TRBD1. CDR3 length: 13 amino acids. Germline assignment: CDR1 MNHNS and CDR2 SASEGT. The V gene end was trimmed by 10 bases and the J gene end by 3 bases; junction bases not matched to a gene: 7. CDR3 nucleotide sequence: TGTGCCACCGAGGACAGGGGCATCTACGAGCAGTACTTC. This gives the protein CATEDRGIYEQYF.

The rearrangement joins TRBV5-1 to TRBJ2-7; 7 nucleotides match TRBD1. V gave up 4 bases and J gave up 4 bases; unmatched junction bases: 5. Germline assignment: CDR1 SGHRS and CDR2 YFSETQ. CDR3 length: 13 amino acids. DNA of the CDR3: TGCGCCAGCAGCATCGGACAGGAATACGAGCAGTACTTC. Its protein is CASSIGQEYEQYF.